Shown below are 21 T cell receptor beta chains from a single sample sequenced in a study of blood T cell repertoires in COVID-19. The repertoire was sequenced with immunoSEQ multiplex PCR; TCRdb's copy has only in-frame clones and lacks some. The sample holds around 450,000 clones; approximately 90% are singletons and the top ten take 4% to 5.5%. Sequenced material: peripheral blood. The receptors here all came from a woman aged 25 to 39 with acute or convalescent COVID-19.

This clone was detected once. The V gene is TRBV19, the J gene TRBJ2-5, with D possibly matching TRBD2 (6 bases). The CDR3 is 14 residues long. From germline, CDR1 is LNHDA and CDR2 SQIVND (reference sequence). V was cut by 5 bases and J by 4 bases, with 14 bases left in between. CDR3 region: CASSQTGDLETQYF. CDR3 DNA: TGTGCCAGTAGTCAAACGGGGGATTTAGAGACCCAGTACTTC.

This clone was seen just once. The V gene is TRBV4-1, the J gene TRBJ2-2; D remains ambiguous. Trimming took 1 base from V and 4 from J, leaving 16 bases between them. The length of the CDR3 is 17 residues. Germline V gives CDR1 MGHRA, CDR2 YSYEKL. Here the CDR3 reads CASSQGVLGQVTGELFF. The CDR3 nucleotides read TGCGCCAGCAGCCAAGGGGTGTTGGGCCAAGTCACCGGGGAGCTGTTTTTT.

This clone occurred a few times. The chain couples TRBV28 to TRBJ2-1; D is perhaps TRBD1 (6 bases). This CDR3 region has 12 residues. Trimming shortened V by 7 bases and J by 12 bases, and 16 bases separated the two germline ends. Germline CDR1 and CDR2: MDHEN and SYDVKM. This CDR3 reads CASMNRVGAQFF. Here the CDR3 DNA reads TGTGCCAGCATGAACAGGGTTGGAGCGCAGTTCTTC.

Remarks on this clone: This CDR3 is also generated by other DNA sequences in the sample. V is TRBV28 and J is TRBJ1-5; D is uncertain. CDR1 and CDR2 from the germline V gene are MDHEN and SYDVKM. The V gene lost 5 bases and the J gene lost 1 base, with 9 bases spanning the gap. The CDR3 runs to 14 residues. The chain's CDR3 is CASSLPGSNQPQHF. For the CDR3, the DNA is TGTGCCAGCAGTCTGCCCGGGAGCAATCAGCCCCAGCATTTT.

This chain links TRBV5-6 with TRBJ1-5; no definite D call. V shed 3 bases and J shed 4 bases, with 8 bases lying between them. Germline V gene sequence: CDR1 SGHDT, CDR2 YYEEEE. CDR3 length equals 13 residues. Here the CDR3 reads CASSSSGNQPQHF. The DNA for the CDR3 is TGTGCCAGCAGCTCCTCCGGTAATCAGCCCCAGCATTTT.

DNA for the CDR3: TGCAGTGTCCCGACTAGCTCGAGGCAGTTCTTC. Residues: CSVPTSSRQFF. The chain employs TRBV20-1 and TRBJ2-1; 7 bases agree with TRBD2. This CDR3 has 11 amino acids. From germline, CDR1 is DFQATT and CDR2 SNEGSKA (reference sequence). V dropped 7 bases and J dropped 12; count of bases not matched to a gene: 9.

V and J are TRBV6-6 and TRBJ2-3; 7 bases align to TRBD2. The germline gives CDR1 MNHNY, CDR2 SVGAGI (reference sequence). This CDR3 region has 14 residues. The J segment lost 7 bases and the V segment lost 3 bases, leaving 7 bases of the junction unmatched. The CDR3 protein is CASSYTGGTYTQYF. CDR3 coding DNA: TGTGCCAGCAGTTATACGGGGGGAACCTATACGCAGTATTTT.

This chain links TRBV28 with TRBJ1-3, with D perhaps matching TRBD1 (5 bases). This CDR3 region has 15 residues. CDR1 and CDR2 from the germline V gene are MDHEN and SYDVKM. Deletions cut 9 bases from V and 6 bases from J, with 21 bases between. The CDR3 region is CASGGNLGGENTIYF. The DNA for the CDR3 is TGTGCCAGTGGCGGGAACCTTGGGGGGGAAAACACCATATATTTT.

This clone was seen once. This chain joins TRBV9 and TRBJ2-1, with no clear D. This CDR3 contains 13 residues. Per germline, CDR1 SGDLS and CDR2 YYNGEE. V lost 0 bases and J 5 bases, leaving 6 bases between the germline ends. The CDR3 nucleotides read TGTGCCAGCAGCGTAGTACTCAACAATGAGCAGTTCTTC. This codes for CASSVVLNNEQFF. Together with reference TRBV9 and TRBJ2-1, the CDR3 gives the full variable domain: DSGVTQTPKHLITATGQRVTLRCSPRSGDLSVYWYQQSLDQGLQFLIQYYNGEERAKGNILERFSAQQFPDLHSELNLSSLELGDSALYFCASSVVLNNEQFFGPGTRLTVL.

The count of this clone is one. The chain recombines TRBV5-6 with TRBJ1-1; D is possibly TRBD1 (5 bases). The ends were cut back, 4 bases at V and 8 bases at J, with 15 bases in the middle. In germline, CDR1 is SGHDT, CDR2 YYEEEE. This CDR3 spans 13 amino acids. The CDR3 here is CASSVGVRGEAFF. The CDR3 DNA is TGTGCCAGCAGCGTGGGGGTTAGGGGCGAAGCTTTCTTT.

The rearrangement joins TRBV5-5 to TRBJ2-7; tentative D call: TRBD2 (6 bases). The CDR3 runs to 14 residues. Germline-derived CDR1 and CDR2 are SGHKS and YYEKEE (reference sequence). Trimming stripped 4 bases from V and 2 bases from J, with 13 bases between. CDR3 nucleotides: TGTGCCAGCAGCCAAATCGGGGGAACCTACGAGCAGTACTTC. Protein sequence: CASSQIGGTYEQYF. The variable domain in full, completed from reference TRBV5-5 and TRBJ2-7, reads DAGVTQSPTHLIKTRGQQVTLRCSPISGHKSVSWYQQVLGQGPQFIFQYYEKEERGRGNFPDRFSARQFPNYSSELNVNALLLGDSALYLCASSQIGGTYEQYFGPGTRLTVT.

The chain couples TRBV28 to TRBJ1-3; D call uncertain. The CDR3 extends over 13 amino acids. Between the trimmed V and J ends, which lost 1 base and 4 bases, there was a span of 5 bases. The germline V gene encodes CDR1 MDHEN and CDR2 SYDVKM. Here the CDR3 reads CASSLFRGNTIYF. The CDR3 nucleotides read TGTGCCAGCAGTTTATTCAGGGGAAACACCATATATTTT.

The chain is built from TRBV20-1 and TRBJ1-2; no clear D. The CDR3 contains 13 residues. Trimming removed 3 bases at V and 5 bases at J, with 13 bases between. Per germline, CDR1 DFQATT and CDR2 SNEGSKA (reference sequence). The CDR3 here is CSASEGSGYGYTF. The CDR3, as DNA: TGCAGTGCTAGTGAAGGGAGTGGATATGGCTACACCTTC.

The V gene is TRBV7-2, the J gene TRBJ2-7; D unresolved. Germline loops: CDR1 SGHTA, CDR2 FQGNSA. Trimming shortened V by 3 bases and J by 0 bases, and 6 bases separated the two germline ends. The CDR3 is made up of 13 amino acids. This CDR3 reads CASSFLSSYEQYF. For the CDR3, the DNA is TGTGCCAGCAGCTTCCTTTCCTCCTACGAGCAGTACTTC.

The CDR3 here is CASSFDGRASTDTQYF. The CDR3 coding sequence is TGTGCCAGCAGTTTCGACGGGCGGGCTAGCACAGATACGCAGTATTTT. V is TRBV28 and J is TRBJ2-3; TRBD2 might be the D (5 bases). Germline V gene data show CDR1 as MDHEN and CDR2 as SYDVKM. Deletions cut 3 bases from V and 0 bases from J, with 13 bases between. The CDR3 loop spans 16 amino acids.

This clone has a single count. This CDR3 reads CASRNRDRDGGYTF. In DNA form, the CDR3 reads TGTGCCAGCAGAAACCGGGACAGGGATGGTGGCTACACCTTC. This rearrangement joins TRBV6-5 to TRBJ1-2; 9 positions agree with TRBD1. V shed 6 bases and J 7 bases; nucleotides not matched to a gene: 9. The CDR3 has 14 amino acids. CDR1 is MNHEY and CDR2 is SVGAGI in the germline V gene.

Here the CDR3 reads CASSQFGAGSIQYF. The CDR3 coding sequence is TGTGCCAGCAGCCAATTCGGGGCGGGAAGCATTCAGTACTTC. The chain joins TRBV3-1 (or the pseudogene TRBV3-2) to TRBJ2-4; possibly TRBD2 for D (6 bases). Deletions cut 2 bases from V and 9 bases from J, with 14 bases between. CDR1 is LGHDT and CDR2 is YNNKEL in the germline V gene (reference sequence). CDR3 size: 14 residues.

V and J are TRBV20-1 and TRBJ2-3; tentatively, D is TRBD2 (7 bases). This CDR3 contains 16 residues. Germline-derived CDR1 and CDR2 are DFQATT and SNEGSKA (reference sequence). Trimming took 3 bases from V and 2 from J, leaving 18 bases between them. The CDR3 reads CSASGVGGAYTDTQYF. The CDR3 nucleotides read TGCAGTGCTAGTGGAGTGGGGGGGGCGTACACAGATACGCAGTATTTT.

This clone has just one count. This chain joins TRBV3-1 (or the pseudogene TRBV3-2) and TRBJ1-3, with D possibly matching TRBD1 (6 bases). V lost 4 bases and J lost 0, with 10 bases in between. There are 15 residues in the CDR3. Per germline, CDR1 LGHDT and CDR2 YNNKEL (reference sequence). The CDR3, as DNA: TGTGCCAGCAGCCGAGGACAGTTCTCTGGAAACACCATATATTTT. Translation: CASSRGQFSGNTIYF.

Here the CDR3 reads CASIGDTSEQFF. The CDR3 DNA reads as TGTGCCAGCATCGGGGATACAAGTGAGCAGTTCTTC. The chain joins TRBV2 to TRBJ2-1, with TRBD2 as a possible D gene (5 bases). V was clipped by 7 bases and J by 9 bases, with 13 bases between them. CDR3 length: 12 residues. In germline, CDR1 is SNHLY, CDR2 FYNNEI. Full variable domain (remainder filled in from reference TRBV2 and TRBJ2-1): EPEVTQTPSHQVTQMGQEVILRCVPISNHLYFYWYRQILGQKVEFLVSFYNNEISEKSEIFDDQFSVERPDGSNFTLKIRSTKLEDSAMYFCASIGDTSEQFFGPGTRLTVL.

V gene TRBV6-5 combines with J gene TRBJ1-2, with 9 bases identical to TRBD1. The CDR3 runs 15 residues. V gave up 4 bases and J gave up 3 bases; unmatched junction bases: 6. Germline CDR1 MNHEY, CDR2 SVGAGI. The CDR3 region has the DNA TGTGCCAGCAGTTCCGGGACAGGGACATACTATGGCTACACCTTC. Its translation: CASSSGTGTYYGYTF.